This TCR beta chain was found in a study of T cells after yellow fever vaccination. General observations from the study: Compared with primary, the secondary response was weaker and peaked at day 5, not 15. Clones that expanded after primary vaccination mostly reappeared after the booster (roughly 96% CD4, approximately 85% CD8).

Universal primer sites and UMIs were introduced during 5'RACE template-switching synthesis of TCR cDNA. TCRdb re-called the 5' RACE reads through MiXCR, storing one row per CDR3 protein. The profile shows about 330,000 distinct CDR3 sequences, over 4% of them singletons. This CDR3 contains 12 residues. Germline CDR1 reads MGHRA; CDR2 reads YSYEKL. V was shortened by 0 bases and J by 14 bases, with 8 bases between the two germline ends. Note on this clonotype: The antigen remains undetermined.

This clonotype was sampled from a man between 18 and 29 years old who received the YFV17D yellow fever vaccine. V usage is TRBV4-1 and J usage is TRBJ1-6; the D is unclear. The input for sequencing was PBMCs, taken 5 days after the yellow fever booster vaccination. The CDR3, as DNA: TGCGCCAGCAGCCAAGAAGGGCTGGCCCTCCACTTT. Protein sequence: CASSQEGLALHF.